This T cell receptor (beta chain) was recovered during a study of T cell responses to AZD1222 COVID-19 vaccine. Notes on the study in general: Samples come after the peak T cell response, not at day 14. An increase in Spike-specific TCR breadth and depth was observed after two AZD1222 doses.

About this clone: Its target is not known.

Trimming shortened V by 4 bases and J by 4 bases, and 11 bases separated the two germline ends. This CDR3 spans 13 amino acids. Germline V gene data show CDR1 as SGHVS and CDR2 as FQNEAQ. The method was immunoSEQ multiplex PCR; TCRdb's version includes in-frame clones alone and lacks a portion of them. The repertoire includes 150,000 or so clones, approximately 90% of them detected once, and 4.5% to 6.5% sits in the top ten. Source: peripheral blood, taken on day 0 of AZD1222 vaccination. The chain employs TRBV7-8 and TRBJ2-7; no firm D call. The source of this sequence is an adult in good health. CDR3 region: CASSSKQSYEQYF. The CDR3 region has the DNA TGTGCCAGCAGCTCCAAACAGAGTTACGAGCAGTACTTC.